The 2 T cell receptor beta chains presented below share a single source sample, sequenced in a study of blood T cell repertoires in COVID-19. The repertoire was sequenced with immunoSEQ multiplex PCR; TCRdb's copy has only in-frame clones and lacks some. The sample has approximately 210,000 clones; roughly 94% are singletons. Sequenced input: peripheral blood. The receptors stem from a man younger than 45 with acute or convalescent COVID-19.

This chain uses TRBV11-2 with TRBJ1-1; D is ambiguous. CDR3 length equals 15 residues. Germline loops: CDR1 SGHAT, CDR2 FQNNGV. Between the trimmed V and J ends, which lost 3 bases and 5 bases, there was a span of 16 bases. Here the CDR3 DNA reads TGTGCCAGCAGCTTCCACCTCGACAAACAGACTGAAGCTTTCTTT. This gives the protein CASSFHLDKQTEAFF.

V and J are TRBV3-1 (or the pseudogene TRBV3-2) and TRBJ1-6; D remains unclear. Germline V gene sequence: CDR1 LGHDT, CDR2 YNNKEL (reference sequence). The V and J ends lost 3 bases and 5 bases respectively, with 14 bases between them. The CDR3 totals 16 residues. CDR3: CASSHHSTGNNSPLHF. CDR3 in DNA: TGTGCCAGCAGCCATCACAGCACGGGGAATAATTCACCCCTCCACTTT.